These T cell receptor beta chains were read from a single sample in a study of blood T cell repertoires in COVID-19. Generated by immunoSEQ multiplex PCR, the TCRdb table keeps only in-frame clones and is missing some. This sample carries 160,000 or so clones, approximately 79% of them seen once, and the ten largest clones take roughly a fifth. Source material: peripheral blood. The receptors shown here come from a woman older than 75 with acute or convalescent COVID-19. Each CDR3 is given with its conserved first and last residue. Fields, in order: clone size, D gene, J gene, V gene, CDR3 length, CDR3 DNA, CDR3 protein. D genes are given only for firm matches. Expanded clones get a size class; other rows say once, few or many, or leave the size out.

clone_size: .
d_call: TRBD2
j_call: TRBJ2-3
v_call: TRBV11-2
cdr3_length: 17
cdr3_nt: TGTGCCAGCAGCTTAGATCGGGGACTAGCGGGGACAGATACGCAGTATTTT
cdr3_aa: CASSLDRGLAGTDTQYF

clone_size: .
d_call: .
j_call: TRBJ1-5
v_call: TRBV20-1
cdr3_length: 13
cdr3_nt: TGCAGTGCTAGTATCAGGGATAATCAGCCCCAGCATTTT
cdr3_aa: CSASIRDNQPQHF

clone_size: once
d_call: TRBD1
j_call: TRBJ2-3
v_call: TRBV6-5
cdr3_length: 14
cdr3_nt: TGTGCCAGCAGGGGACAGGTATCGACAGATACGCAGTATTTT
cdr3_aa: CASRGQVSTDTQYF

clone_size: .
d_call: .
j_call: TRBJ1-2
v_call: TRBV6-5
cdr3_length: 13
cdr3_nt: TGTGCCAGTTTGACAGACCACGGCTATGGCTACACCTTC
cdr3_aa: CASLTDHGYGYTF

clone_size: .
d_call: .
j_call: TRBJ1-1
v_call: TRBV27
cdr3_length: 13
cdr3_nt: TGTGCCAGCAGTTGGGCTGTGTACACTGAAGCTTTCTTT
cdr3_aa: CASSWAVYTEAFF

clone_size: .
d_call: .
j_call: TRBJ2-1
v_call: TRBV11-3
cdr3_length: 13
cdr3_nt: TGTGCCAGCAGCTTGGTTAGCCTAACTGAGCAGTTCTTC
cdr3_aa: CASSLVSLTEQFF

clone_size: .
d_call: .
j_call: TRBJ1-1
v_call: TRBV28
cdr3_length: 16
cdr3_nt: TGTGCCAGCAGCGCGGCTCTACAGGGAGGGTATACTGAAGCTTTCTTT
cdr3_aa: CASSAALQGGYTEAFF

clone_size: .
d_call: .
j_call: TRBJ2-3
v_call: TRBV6-5
cdr3_length: 13
cdr3_nt: TGTGCCAGCAGTAGTACATCCCGTGATACGCAGTATTTT
cdr3_aa: CASSSTSRDTQYF

clone_size: .
d_call: .
j_call: TRBJ2-5
v_call: TRBV4-1
cdr3_length: 14
cdr3_nt: TGCGCCAGCAGCTGGCAGGGCCAGAGAGAGACCCAGTACTTC
cdr3_aa: CASSWQGQRETQYF

clone_size: .
d_call: .
j_call: TRBJ1-2
v_call: TRBV10-1
cdr3_length: 13
cdr3_nt: TGCGCCAGCTTGGACAGCGTGACGAATGGCTACACCTTC
cdr3_aa: CASLDSVTNGYTF

clone_size: once
d_call: .
j_call: TRBJ1-6
v_call: TRBV11-2
cdr3_length: 14
cdr3_nt: TGTGCCAGCAGCTTAATAGAGGGTAATTCACCCCTCCACTTT
cdr3_aa: CASSLIEGNSPLHF

clone_size: .
d_call: TRBD2
j_call: TRBJ2-7
v_call: TRBV19
cdr3_length: 14
cdr3_nt: TGTGCCAGTAATCAGCGGGGTTATGCCTACGAGCAGTACTTC
cdr3_aa: CASNQRGYAYEQYF

clone_size: .
d_call: .
j_call: TRBJ2-1
v_call: TRBV10-3
cdr3_length: 11
cdr3_nt: TGTGCCATCAGTGGGGGAGGTGAGCAGTTCTTC
cdr3_aa: CAISGGGEQFF

clone_size: .
d_call: TRBD1
j_call: TRBJ1-5
v_call: TRBV18
cdr3_length: 15
cdr3_nt: TGTGCCAGCTCACCAATTGGACAGGGGAATCAGCCCCAGCATTTT
cdr3_aa: CASSPIGQGNQPQHF

clone_size: .
d_call: .
j_call: TRBJ1-3
v_call: TRBV7-6
cdr3_length: 15
cdr3_nt: TGTGCCAGCAGCCATCCAGGGGACTCTGGAAACACCATATATTTT
cdr3_aa: CASSHPGDSGNTIYF

clone_size: .
d_call: .
j_call: TRBJ1-5
v_call: TRBV19
cdr3_length: 16
cdr3_nt: TGTGCCAGTACCTCGGCGAAGGACAGTAGCAATCAGCCCCAGCATTTT
cdr3_aa: CASTSAKDSSNQPQHF

clone_size: .
d_call: TRBD1
j_call: TRBJ1-6
v_call: TRBV6-5
cdr3_length: 15
cdr3_nt: TGTGCCAGCCGGGACAGAGGCACCTATAATTCACCCCTCCACTTT
cdr3_aa: CASRDRGTYNSPLHF

clone_size: .
d_call: TRBD2
j_call: TRBJ2-1
v_call: TRBV5-1
cdr3_length: 15
cdr3_nt: TGCGCCAGCAGTCAACTAGCGGGAGCTTACAATGAGCAGTTCTTC
cdr3_aa: CASSQLAGAYNEQFF

clone_size: .
d_call: TRBD2
j_call: TRBJ2-5
v_call: TRBV29-1
cdr3_length: 14
cdr3_nt: TGCAGCGTTGAGGTCTGGCGGGAGGGCGAGACCCAGTACTTC
cdr3_aa: CSVEVWREGETQYF

clone_size: once
d_call: TRBD2
j_call: TRBJ2-1
v_call: TRBV7-2
cdr3_length: 16
cdr3_nt: TGTGCCAGCAGCCTGCGGGGGGGCCTCTCCTACAATGAGCAGTTCTTC
cdr3_aa: CASSLRGGLSYNEQFF